These 24 T cell receptor beta chains were all obtained from the same sample, sequenced in a study of T cells after yellow fever vaccination. TCRdb ran MiXCR on the 5' RACE reads and lists one entry per CDR3 protein. Of hundreds of thousands of distinct CDR3 sequences listed, 9% to 15% are singletons. Sequences were derived from PBMCs, sampled on the day of the yellow fever booster vaccination. Receptor source: a man aged 25 to 40 who received the YFV17D yellow fever vaccine.

This chain connects TRBV20-1 to TRBJ2-5, with TRBD2 as a possible D gene (6 bases). V lost 5 bases to trimming and J lost 3 bases, with 7 bases between them. The CDR3 runs to 11 residues. Germline V gene sequence: CDR1 DFQATT, CDR2 SNEGSKA (reference sequence). The CDR3 nucleotides are TGCAGTGCTGCGGGAAAAGAGACCCAGTACTTC. As protein: CSAAGKETQYF.

The V gene is TRBV5-1, the J gene TRBJ1-2, with 7 nucleotides matching TRBD1. Germline lookup yields CDR1 SGHRS and CDR2 YFSETQ. With V trimmed by 3 bases and J by 7 bases, 12 bases remained unmatched. CDR3 length equals 15 residues. The CDR3 DNA reads TGCGCCAGCAGCTACCTAGGGGGCGCAGAGGTTGGCTACACCTTC. Amino acid sequence: CASSYLGGAEVGYTF. The whole variable domain, remainder taken from reference TRBV5-1 and TRBJ1-2, is KAGVTQTPRYLIKTRGQQVTLSCSPISGHRSVSWYQQTPGQGLQFLFEYFSETQRNKGNFPGRFSGRQFSNSRSEMNVSTLELGDSALYLCASSYLGGAEVGYTFGSGTRLTVV.

The V call is TRBV7-9, the J call TRBJ2-5, with a tentative D call TRBD2 (6 bases). V lost 0 bases and J 0 bases, leaving 14 bases between the germline ends. This CDR3 comprises 17 residues. CDR1 is SEHNR, CDR2 FQNEAQ, per germline (reference sequence). The chain's CDR3 is CASSLARTITYQETQYF. The CDR3 DNA reads TGTGCCAGCAGCTTAGCGCGGACTATAACGTACCAAGAGACCCAGTACTTC.

The V call is TRBV6-1, the J call TRBJ1-5, with unresolved D. The CDR3 extends over 14 amino acids. The germline V gene has CDR1 MNHNS and CDR2 SASEGT. V lost 5 bases and J lost 6, with 14 bases in between. The CDR3, as DNA: TGTGCCAGCAGTCCTGAGGGTTTAAGTCAGCCCCAGCATTTT. Translated: CASSPEGLSQPQHF.

A few counts support this clonotype. The V and J genes are TRBV4-3 and TRBJ1-2; D is undetermined. Germline values: CDR1 LGHNA, CDR2 YSLEER. The CDR3 extends over 11 amino acids. V was trimmed by 6 bases and J by 3 bases, leaving 5 bases between them. The CDR3 bases are TGCGCCAGCAGAGGCTACTATGGCTACACCTTC. Translation gives CASRGYYGYTF.

This clonotype was detected a few times. The rearrangement uses TRBV19 and TRBJ2-3, with D possibly matching TRBD2 (5 bases). The CDR3 spans 13 residues. Per germline, CDR1 LNHDA and CDR2 SQIVND (reference sequence). V lost 5 bases, J lost 11 bases, and 17 bases lay in between. This chain's CDR3 is CASSSSDGVGQYF. As DNA, the CDR3 is TGTGCCAGTAGTTCCTCCGACGGGGTGGGGCAGTATTTT.

This clonotype was found many times. The rearrangement links TRBV7-8 to TRBJ2-7; 8 nucleotides align to TRBD1. CDR3 length equals 18 residues. CDR1 and CDR2 from the germline V gene are SGHVS and FQNEAQ. The J segment lost 0 bases and the V segment lost 0 bases, leaving 10 bases of the junction unmatched. This CDR3 is CASSLARYWDRSSYEQYF. As DNA, the CDR3 is TGTGCCAGCAGCTTAGCCCGTTATTGGGACAGGAGCTCCTACGAGCAGTACTTC.

There are many counts of this clonotype. The V and J genes are TRBV5-6 and TRBJ2-1; 7 nucleotides align to TRBD2. V lost 1 base to trimming and J lost 15 bases; unmatched junction nucleotides: 10. This CDR3 has 13 residues. The germline gives CDR1 SGHDT, CDR2 YYEEEE. The CDR3 nucleotides read TGTGCCAGCAGCTTGAGGGGCCGTAGACTAGCGTTCTTC. Amino acid sequence: CASSLRGRRLAFF.

This clonotype was seen a few times. The V gene is TRBV4-3, the J gene TRBJ2-7, with TRBD2 matching over 12 bases. The CDR3 is made up of 14 amino acids. V lost 4 bases, J lost 7 bases, and 5 bases stayed unmatched. CDR1 and CDR2 from the germline V gene are LGHNA and YSLEER. This chain's CDR3 is CASSRTSGDWEQYF. The CDR3 bases are TGCGCCAGCAGCCGGACTAGCGGGGATTGGGAGCAGTACTTC.

This clonotype was detected a few times. The J gene is TRBJ2-5, the V gene TRBV20-1, with D tentatively TRBD1 (6 bases). The length of the CDR3 is 16 residues. The germline V gene encodes CDR1 DFQATT and CDR2 SNEGSKA (reference sequence). The germline V and J ends were trimmed by 5 bases and 4 bases, with 23 bases remaining between them. The chain's CDR3 is CSAPKTGRGKRETQYF. As DNA, the CDR3 is TGCAGTGCTCCTAAAACTGGCAGGGGAAAAAGAGAGACCCAGTACTTC.

V is TRBV10-3 and J is TRBJ2-7; no definite D call. The V gene's germline CDR1 is ENHRY and CDR2 SYGVKD. The ends were cut back, 0 bases at V and 0 bases at J, with 9 bases in the middle. The CDR3 spans 15 residues. The CDR3 spells CAISESWGSSYEQYF. CDR3 in DNA: TGTGCCATCAGTGAGTCGTGGGGAAGCTCCTACGAGCAGTACTTC.

This clonotype was detected many times. V gene TRBV6-6 combines with J gene TRBJ1-1; D ambiguous. V was pared by 6 bases and J by 7 bases, with 12 bases between. CDR3 length: 12 residues. In germline, CDR1 is MNHNY, CDR2 SVGAGI (reference sequence). This CDR3 is CASSPSVGEAFF. CDR3 DNA sequence: TGTGCCAGCAGCCCTAGCGTGGGTGAAGCTTTCTTT.

A few counts support this clonotype. The gene calls are TRBV2 and TRBJ2-3, with TRBD2 matching over 8 bases. The CDR3 sequence is 15 residues long. With 6 bases clipped from V and 4 bases from J, the junction kept 9 bases outside the gene matches. The germline CDR1 and CDR2 sequences are SNHLY and FYNNEI. As DNA, the CDR3 is TGTGCCAGCAGGCCGGGACTAGAGAGGGCAGATACGCAGTATTTT. The encoded protein is CASRPGLERADTQYF.

J is TRBJ1-6 and V is TRBV7-9; D unresolved. Germline V gives CDR1 SEHNR, CDR2 FQNEAQ (reference sequence). The CDR3 contains 15 residues. The V end lost 4 bases, the J end lost 7 bases, and 14 bases lay between the germline ends. The DNA of the CDR3 is TGTGCCAGCAGCTGGACGGAGGCGGGAAATTCACCCCTCCACTTT. This gives the protein CASSWTEAGNSPLHF.

This clonotype was counted a few times. The chain is built from TRBV20-1 and TRBJ2-4; 7 positions agree with TRBD2. Germline CDR1 is DFQATT and CDR2 is SNEGSKA (reference sequence). CDR3 length: 17 amino acids. V dropped 2 bases and J dropped 6; count of bases not matched to a gene: 16. The DNA of the CDR3 is TGCAGTGCTAGACCCCCGTTAGGGAAGCGGGACGTAAACATTCAGTACTTC. Its translation: CSARPPLGKRDVNIQYF.

This clonotype was detected many times. The V and J genes are TRBV20-1 and TRBJ2-1, with 9 bases matching TRBD2. The CDR3 sequence is 20 residues long. V lost 6 bases and J lost 8; bases outside the gene matches: 29. Germline V gene sequence: CDR1 DFQATT, CDR2 SNEGSKA (reference sequence). CDR3 in amino acids: CSARTPPDMTSGLRGHEQFF. The CDR3 region has the DNA TGCAGTGCCCGGACCCCACCAGATATGACTAGCGGCCTAAGAGGGCATGAGCAGTTCTTC.

The CDR3 is CASIGKGAGEQFF. The DNA for the CDR3 is TGTGCCAGCATTGGGAAGGGGGCAGGTGAGCAGTTCTTC. The chain carries TRBV3-1 and TRBJ2-1; 7 bases are a match to TRBD1. Per germline, CDR1 LGHDT and CDR2 YNNKEL (reference sequence). The V segment lost 7 bases and the J segment 9 bases; nucleotides outside the gene matches: 9. The CDR3 sequence is 13 residues long.

This rearrangement joins TRBV12-3 or TRBV12-4 to TRBJ1-2, with D unresolved. CDR3 size: 16 residues. The V gene lost 5 bases and the J gene lost 0 bases, with 16 bases spanning the gap. CDR3 sequence: CASSLSGGLANYGYTF. In DNA form, the CDR3 reads TGTGCCAGCAGTCTCTCCGGAGGGCTGGCTAACTATGGCTACACCTTC.

This clonotype has only a few counts. The J gene is TRBJ1-1, the V gene TRBV7-9; 11 bases match TRBD1. Germline V gives CDR1 SEHNR, CDR2 FQNEAQ (reference sequence). This CDR3 has 16 residues. After removal of 2 bases from V and 4 bases from J, the junction contained 6 bases not matched to a gene. This CDR3 reads CASSLISGTGGTEAFF. CDR3 nucleotides: TGTGCCAGCAGCTTAATCTCCGGGACAGGGGGCACTGAAGCTTTCTTT.

This clonotype was observed many times. The V and J genes are TRBV4-2 and TRBJ2-7; 12 nucleotides line up with TRBD2. Germline lookup yields CDR1 LGHNA and CDR2 YNFKEQ. The ends lost 4 bases at V and 4 bases at J; junction bases unmatched: 8. The CDR3 has 16 amino acids. CDR3 DNA sequence: TGTGCCAGCAGCCTTTTACTAGCGGGAGGTTCGTACGAGCAGTACTTC. Translated, it gives CASSLLLAGGSYEQYF.

This clonotype was found a few times. The V call is TRBV20-1, the J call TRBJ1-1, with 8 bases that match TRBD1. V lost 1 base, J lost 11 bases, and 3 bases stayed unmatched. This CDR3 has 11 amino acids. Germline assignment: CDR1 DFQATT and CDR2 SNEGSKA (reference sequence). CDR3 amino acids: CSARGYRGAFF. The CDR3 DNA reads TGCAGTGCTAGAGGCTACAGGGGGGCTTTCTTT.

The chain combines TRBV20-1 with TRBJ1-2; 7 nucleotides align to TRBD1. The CDR3 is 13 amino acids. CDR1 DFQATT and CDR2 SNEGSKA come from the germline V gene (reference sequence). The junction had 3 bases not matched to a gene; V was cut back by 0 bases and J by 5 bases. CDR3 DNA sequence: TGCAGTGCTAGAGAGGGCAGGGGGTATGGCTACACCTTC. It encodes CSAREGRGYGYTF.

This clonotype came up many times. This sequence joins TRBV7-9 and TRBJ1-1; 7 positions match TRBD1. CDR1 and CDR2 from the germline V gene are SEHNR and FQNEAQ (reference sequence). The V segment lost 5 bases and the J segment 8 bases; nucleotides outside the gene matches: 11. The CDR3 runs to 14 residues. CDR3: CASSPEWRGQEAFF. In DNA, the CDR3 is TGTGCCAGCAGCCCAGAGTGGCGGGGACAGGAAGCTTTCTTT.

The chain recombines TRBV5-1 with TRBJ2-3, with TRBD2 matching over 9 bases. Unmatched junction bases numbered 7, after V lost 2 bases and J lost 6 bases. Germline CDR1 reads SGHRS; CDR2 reads YFSETQ. The CDR3 is 15 amino acids. In DNA form, the CDR3 reads TGCGCCAGCAGCTTTGGGCGGGAGGGGTCGGATACGCAGTATTTT. Translated: CASSFGREGSDTQYF.